The present entry profiles one T cell receptor beta chain with its context. Its antigen is still unknown. When sampled, the donors appeared nominally healthy, though they likely had unrecorded immune exposures. This entry is derived from a study of cytomegalovirus exposure and HLA in healthy donors. General study findings and limits: In a later analysis, a missense DCLRE1C variant was linked to TCR beta V- and J-gene trimming. When analyzed later, the rates of TCR association showed variation by HLA locus, with DRB1 the most and HLA-C the fewest.

A multiplex PCR was run with 60 Vbeta primers and 13 Jbeta primers. In the original analysis: An analysis that came later counted roughly 80 million unique TCR beta chains, approximately 10 million shared. Using immunoSEQ multiplex PCR, the repertoire was profiled, and TCRdb retains in-frame clones only, with some absent. V and J calls and clone size follow that table, whereas D and trimming were derived from the DNA. The repertoire consists of 160,000 or so clones, with 75% to 90% occurring once and the leading ten covering roughly 1.5%. CDR3 length equals 16 residues. V was clipped by 1 base and J by 5 bases; unmatched bases: 8. Germline CDR1 and CDR2: MGHRA and YSYEKL.

V usage is TRBV4-1 and J usage is TRBJ2-7; 10 positions agree with TRBD2. The source material was PBMCs. This clonotype originated in a woman aged 18-35 years in good health and CMV-seronegative. This CDR3 reads CASSQGWGLAPHEQYF. The DNA of the CDR3 is TGCGCCAGCAGCCAAGGGTGGGGACTAGCGCCCCACGAGCAGTACTTC.